These T cell receptor beta chains were read from a single sample in a study of blood T cell repertoires in COVID-19. Measured with immunoSEQ multiplex PCR; TCRdb has only the in-frame clones, and not every one. Of around 13,000 clones in the sample, just over 85% are singletons; the top ten hold about 29%. The material sequenced was peripheral blood. These receptors came from a human donor in a cohort sampled during active COVID-19. Each CDR3 is given with its conserved first and last residue. The order of the fields is J gene, clone size, V gene, D gene, CDR3 DNA, CDR3 protein. D genes are given only for firm matches. The listing skips clone size in some rows; elsewhere it reads once, few, many or a size class.

TRBJ2-5 once TRBV5-4 TRBD2 TGTGCCAGCAGCCTTAGGACTAGCGGGCAAGAGACCCAGTACTTC CASSLRTSGQETQYF
TRBJ1-2 once TRBV2 - TGTGCCAGCAGTGGGCTGCTCTATGGCTACACCTTC CASSGLLYGYTF
TRBJ1-1 - TRBV20-1 - TGCAGTGCCCACCGGGACACTGAAGCTTTCTTT CSAHRDTEAFF
TRBJ1-2 - TRBV19 - TGTGCCAGCTATAACGTCGGGACACCCAACTATGGCTACACCTTC CASYNVGTPNYGYTF
TRBJ1-1 - TRBV7-3 TRBD1 TGTGCCAGCAGCTTAAGACCAGGGGGGATGACTGAAGCTTTCTTT CASSLRPGGMTEAFF
TRBJ2-2 - TRBV27 - TGTGCCAGCAGCATTAGAGGCGGGGAGCTGTTTTTT CASSIRGGELFF
TRBJ1-2 - TRBV7-2 TRBD1 TGTGCCAGCAGCTTAGCGGGACAGGGCCCCTATGGCTACACCTTC CASSLAGQGPYGYTF
TRBJ1-2 - TRBV10-3 TRBD1 TGTGCCATCAGTGAGTCCGTTTTGGAGGGGGCTACCGGGGATTATGGCTACACCTTC CAISESVLEGATGDYGYTF
TRBJ2-5 few TRBV27 TRBD2 TGTGCCAGCAGTTCCATGGGAGGGAAGATAGAGACCCAGTACTTC CASSSMGGKIETQYF
TRBJ1-1 - TRBV7-3 - TGTGCCAGCAGCACGGGACAGAACACTGAAGCTTTCTTT CASSTGQNTEAFF
TRBJ1-1 - TRBV29-1 - TGCAGCGTTGTGGGGGGGCGCGGTAGCACTGAAGCTTTCTTT CSVVGGRGSTEAFF
TRBJ2-2 - TRBV6-4 - TGTGCCAGCAGTTTAGGGGGATACAGCACCGGGGAGCTGTTTTTT CASSLGGYSTGELFF
TRBJ1-1 once TRBV18 - TGTGCCAGCTCACGACAGGAGAACACTGAAGCTTTCTTT CASSRQENTEAFF
TRBJ2-7 - TRBV5-1 - TGCGCCAGCAGCTTGGCCCTCGGGAGAAGGAACGAGCAGTACTTC CASSLALGRRNEQYF
TRBJ1-4 once TRBV30 - TGTGCCTGGTTCTCTCGGGTCCCTGAAAAACTGTTTTTT CAWFSRVPEKLFF
TRBJ2-2 - TRBV7-2 - TGTGCCAGCAGCCCTGGGCGACAGGGGGAGCTGTTTTTT CASSPGRQGELFF
TRBJ1-1 - TRBV5-1 - TGCGCCAGCAGCTTGGACACCGGGGATACTGAAGCTTTCTTT CASSLDTGDTEAFF
TRBJ2-1 - TRBV5-1 - TGCGCCAGCAGCTTGGATCGAGCGCGCAATGAGCAGTTCTTC CASSLDRARNEQFF
TRBJ2-7 few TRBV5-4 TRBD1 TGTGCCAGCAGCCTCACAGGGGAGTCCTACGAGCAGTACTTC CASSLTGESYEQYF
TRBJ2-7 - TRBV5-1 - TGCGCCAGCAGCAGGACAGATTCCTACGAGCAGTACTTC CASSRTDSYEQYF
TRBJ1-2 few TRBV25-1 - TGTGCCAGCAGCGGCCGCGGTCCCTATGGCTACACCTTC CASSGRGPYGYTF
TRBJ2-1 - TRBV5-4 TRBD2 TGTGCCAGCAGCCCTAACTCCGGGACTAGCGGGGGCTTATCCTACAATGAGCAGTTCTTC CASSPNSGTSGGLSYNEQFF
TRBJ1-2 - TRBV28 TRBD1 TGTGCCAGCAGACTCGGGACAGGGCCCTATAACTATGGCTACACCTTC CASRLGTGPYNYGYTF
TRBJ1-5 once TRBV19 TRBD1 TGTGCCAGTAGTAGACAGGACAGGGGGCCCAATCAGCCCCAGCATTTT CASSRQDRGPNQPQHF
TRBJ2-3 - TRBV5-6 TRBD2 TGTGCCAGCAGCTTTGCTAGCGGGGCCACAGATACGCAGTATTTT CASSFASGATDTQYF
TRBJ2-1 - TRBV27 - TGTGCCAGCAGTCTAGCATCTGAGCAGTTCTTC CASSLASEQFF
TRBJ2-1 - TRBV19 TRBD1 TGTGCCAGTAGATCAGGGGGTCTGCTAACTAACAATGAGCAGTTCTTC CASRSGGLLTNNEQFF
TRBJ2-7 - TRBV6-5 TRBD2 TGTGCCAGCAAGGCGGGAGGCCGATTCGAGCAGTACTTC CASKAGGRFEQYF
TRBJ1-6 - TRBV30 - TGTGCCTCCCAACTACCCCCGCCGAGGGCGCCGAGGAATTCACCCCTCCACTTT CASQLPPPRAPRNSPLHF
TRBJ1-5 - TRBV7-3 TRBD1 TGTGCCAGCAGCTTCCCCCCCGGGACAGGGGTAGGTCAGCCCCAGCATTTT CASSFPPGTGVGQPQHF
TRBJ2-3 - TRBV7-2 TRBD2 TGTGCCAGCAGCTTAGCCATAGCGGGGGGGGTCCCTTATACGCAGTATTTT CASSLAIAGGVPYTQYF
TRBJ1-2 once TRBV11-2 - TGTGCCAGCAGCTTAAGCGGGCCCAACTATGGCTACACCTTC CASSLSGPNYGYTF
TRBJ2-7 - TRBV30 - TGTGCCTGGAGGGGGCAGGGGTCCTACGAGCAGTACTTC CAWRGQGSYEQYF
TRBJ2-3 - TRBV5-4 TRBD2 TGTGCCAGCAGCGGGCCCCGCGGGGGTACGCAGTATTTT CASSGPRGGTQYF
TRBJ1-1 - TRBV30 - TGTGCCTGGAGTGTAAAGGGAGCGAACACTGAAGCTTTCTTT CAWSVKGANTEAFF
TRBJ1-2 - TRBV5-4 TRBD1 TGTGCCAGCAGCCTCTCGGCAGGGGGCGCTAACTATGGCTACACCTTC CASSLSAGGANYGYTF
TRBJ2-2 - TRBV7-3 TRBD1 TGTGCCAGCAGCTTAGACAGGGCGGGCGGGGAGCTGTTTTTT CASSLDRAGGELFF
TRBJ2-4 - TRBV7-2 - TGTGCCAGCAGCTTGGGCGACATTCAGTACTTC CASSLGDIQYF
TRBJ2-1 - TRBV6-1 - TGTGCCAGCAGTGAGTCGCGGCGGTGGGGGGATGAGCAGTTCTTC CASSESRRWGDEQFF
TRBJ2-5 - TRBV7-2 - TGTGCCAGCAGCTTAGGGACCCTCACAGGAGAGACCCAGTACTTC CASSLGTLTGETQYF
TRBJ1-2 once TRBV9 TRBD1 TGTGCCAGCAGCGTAGAGTCAGGGGGCGACTATGGCTACACCTTC CASSVESGGDYGYTF
TRBJ2-7 - TRBV5-5 - TGTGCCAGCAGCCTGCTGCTCGGGGGCTCCTACGAGCAGTACTTC CASSLLLGGSYEQYF
TRBJ1-1 - TRBV5-6 TRBD1 TGTGCCAGCAGCTTGATATTAGACAGGGGGAAGCCTGAAGCTTTCTTT CASSLILDRGKPEAFF